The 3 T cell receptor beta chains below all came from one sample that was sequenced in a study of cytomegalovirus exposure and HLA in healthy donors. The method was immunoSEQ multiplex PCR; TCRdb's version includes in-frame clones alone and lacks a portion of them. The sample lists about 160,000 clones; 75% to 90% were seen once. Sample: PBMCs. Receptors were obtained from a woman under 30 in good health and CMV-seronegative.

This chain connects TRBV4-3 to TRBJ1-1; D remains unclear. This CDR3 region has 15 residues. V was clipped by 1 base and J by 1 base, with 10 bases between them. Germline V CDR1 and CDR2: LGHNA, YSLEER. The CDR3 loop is CASSQGGYGNTEAFF. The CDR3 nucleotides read TGCGCCAGCAGCCAAGGAGGGTATGGGAACACTGAAGCTTTCTTT.

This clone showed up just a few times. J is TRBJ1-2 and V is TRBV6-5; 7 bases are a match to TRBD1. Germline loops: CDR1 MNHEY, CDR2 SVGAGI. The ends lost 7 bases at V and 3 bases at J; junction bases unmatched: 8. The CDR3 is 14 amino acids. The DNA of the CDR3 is TGTGCCAGCACCTTAACAGGGGCGGACTATGGCTACACCTTC. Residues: CASTLTGADYGYTF.

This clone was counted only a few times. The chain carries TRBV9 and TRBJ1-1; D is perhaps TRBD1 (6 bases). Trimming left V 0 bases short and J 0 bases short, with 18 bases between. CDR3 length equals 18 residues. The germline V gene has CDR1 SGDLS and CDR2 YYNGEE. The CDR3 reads CASSVDPGEGHMNTEAFF. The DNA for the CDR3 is TGTGCCAGCAGCGTAGACCCAGGGGAGGGACACATGAACACTGAAGCTTTCTTT.